A selection of T cell receptor beta chains follows, all from one sample in a study of lymphopenia after photon versus proton radiotherapy. TCRdb keeps only in-frame clones here, not all; method: immunoSEQ multiplex PCR. The sample comprises approximately 45,000 clones, 85% of which are singletons, and approximately 2% rests with the top ten. This specimen was peripheral blood, taken from a patient treated with photon-based radiotherapy. The source of these receptors is a man aged 35 to 55 with gastric cancer. The CDR3 runs from the conserved cysteine through the conserved F or W. D genes are given only for firm matches. Some rows mark clone size as missing; the rest say once, few, many or name a class of expanded clone.

v_gene	d_gene	abundance	j_gene	CDR3nt	CDR3aa
TRBV11-2	NA	NA	TRBJ2-1	TGTGCCAGCAGCTTAAATCGACAGAGCTACAATGAGCAGTTCTTC	CASSLNRQSYNEQFF
TRBV25-1	TRBD2	once	TRBJ2-5	TGTGCCAGCAGTGAGGCTAGCGGACCGGGCGGAGAGACCCAGTACTTC	CASSEASGPGGETQYF
TRBV7-9	NA	NA	TRBJ1-4	TGTGCCAGCAGCTTACAGGGAATCAATCGCGCAACTAATGAAAAACTGTTTTTT	CASSLQGINRATNEKLFF
TRBV2	TRBD1	NA	TRBJ1-6	TGTGCCAGCAGCGGACAGGGCGTACAATCACCCCTCCACTTT	CASSGQGVQSPLHF
TRBV12-5	NA	NA	TRBJ2-3	TGTGCTAGTGGTTTGGTACGAGGATTAAGCACAGATACGCAGTATTTT	CASGLVRGLSTDTQYF
TRBV6-5	TRBD1	NA	TRBJ2-5	TGTGCCAGCAGGCCCGGGACAGGGGTTGGGACCCAGTACTTC	CASRPGTGVGTQYF
TRBV4-3	NA	NA	TRBJ2-3	TGCGCCAGCAGCCAAGGGACTCCCACAGATACGCAGTATTTT	CASSQGTPTDTQYF
TRBV6-1	NA	NA	TRBJ1-2	TGTGCCAGCAGAGGGGATGGGGTTAATGGCTACACCTTC	CASRGDGVNGYTF
TRBV4-2	TRBD1	NA	TRBJ2-1	TGTGCCAGCAGCCAACCCACAGGGGGAGGCTACAATGAGCAGTTCTTC	CASSQPTGGGYNEQFF
TRBV5-1	TRBD2	NA	TRBJ2-5	TGCGCCAGCAGCCAGGACTATAGCGGGGGGACCCAGTACTTC	CASSQDYSGGTQYF
TRBV7-2	NA	NA	TRBJ1-1	TGTGCCAGCAGCTGGGGGAGGTGGGGACATGGGAACACTGAAGCTTTCTTT	CASSWGRWGHGNTEAFF
TRBV10-1	NA	NA	TRBJ2-6	TGCGCCAGCAGGCCCACGGGGATTGGGGCCAACGTCCTGACTTTC	CASRPTGIGANVLTF
TRBV12-5	NA	NA	TRBJ2-7	TGTGCTAGTGGGTTGGGGGCCTACAGCTCCTACGAGCAGTACTTC	CASGLGAYSSYEQYF
TRBV10-3	TRBD1	NA	TRBJ1-2	TGTGCCATCAGTGAGGGGACAGGGGATATCTATGGCTACACCTTC	CAISEGTGDIYGYTF
TRBV18	TRBD1	NA	TRBJ1-2	TGTGCCAGCTCACCACCGTCCAGGGGGTATGGCTACACCTTC	CASSPPSRGYGYTF
TRBV6-1	NA	NA	TRBJ1-3	TGTGCCAGCAGTGTCGGGATCGGAAACACCATATATTTT	CASSVGIGNTIYF
TRBV7-9	NA	NA	TRBJ1-2	TGTGCCAGCAGCTCAGGGGCCCTTAAGTGGGGCTACACCTTC	CASSSGALKWGYTF
TRBV4-1	TRBD1	NA	TRBJ1-6	TGCGCCAGCAGCCAAAGCAGGGGGCTTAGCTATAATTCACCCCTCCACTTT	CASSQSRGLSYNSPLHF
TRBV7-2	NA	NA	TRBJ1-2	TGTGCCAGCAGCCCCGACGCAGGGCCCTATGGCTACACCTTC	CASSPDAGPYGYTF
TRBV6-5	NA	NA	TRBJ1-3	TGTGCCAGCAAAACAGGGCTGAGAAACACCATATATTTT	CASKTGLRNTIYF
TRBV18	NA	NA	TRBJ1-2	TGTGCCAGCTCCCAATGGGAGGTTGGTGCCTATGGCTACACCTTC	CASSQWEVGAYGYTF
TRBV2	NA	once	TRBJ2-7	TGTGCCAGCAGTCAATTAGGGGGCTCCTACGAGCAGTACTTC	CASSQLGGSYEQYF
TRBV5-4	NA	once	TRBJ2-2	TGTGCCAGCAGCTTGGTACCTCACACCGGGGAGCTGTTTTTT	CASSLVPHTGELFF
TRBV7-9	TRBD1	NA	TRBJ2-2	TGTGCCAGCAGTCGAGGGGACAGGGGATTCCCCGGGGAGCTGTTTTTT	CASSRGDRGFPGELFF
TRBV7-9	NA	NA	TRBJ1-2	TGTGCCAGCAGCTTAACCGGAGGCGGCTACACCTTC	CASSLTGGGYTF
TRBV11-3	NA	once	TRBJ2-7	TGTGCCAGCAGCTTAGAAGGTTCCTACGAGCAGTACTTC	CASSLEGSYEQYF
TRBV6-6	TRBD1	NA	TRBJ2-1	TGTGCCAGCTTTCGGGACAGCTCCTACAATGAGCAGTTCTTC	CASFRDSSYNEQFF
TRBV7-6	NA	NA	TRBJ2-3	TGTGCCAGCAGCAAGCGGACCCATACAGATACGCAGTATTTT	CASSKRTHTDTQYF
TRBV9	NA	NA	TRBJ1-3	TGTGCCAGCAGCTCCGAATCTGGAAACACCATATATTTT	CASSSESGNTIYF
TRBV7-9	NA	once	TRBJ1-4	TGTGCCAGCAGCCCCCCGGGCGGAGATGAAAAACTGTTTTTT	CASSPPGGDEKLFF
TRBV10-3	NA	NA	TRBJ1-1	TGTGCCATCAGTGAGTCGGGGGGCAGGGAACCTCGAGGAGCTTTCTTT	CAISESGGREPRGAFF